This TCR beta chain is drawn from a study of shared clonotypes between healthy human individuals. General study results and limits: Clonotypes that were shared across a handful of donors made up 4% to 6% of naive CD4 clonotypes. Unshared clonotypes carried lower generation probabilities than those common to all four donors.

A word on this clone: As yet, its antigen is unknown.

Deep-level assay runs were performed. Sorted-subset replicate PCR reactions contained roughly 210 ng DNA, corresponding to some 29,000 T cell genomes. Libraries were prepared by immunoSEQ multiplex PCR; TCRdb keeps only in-frame clonotypes and omits some of them. The sample includes roughly 2,000,000 clones, 80% to 95% of them seen just once. Terminally differentiated effector memory CD45RA+ cells were excluded from the naive CD8 cells, which were CD45RO-negative and positively selected for CCR7. This sequence was found in a man aged 18-30 years in good health. Some clones in this sample may be carry-over from other donors' samples. The specimen was naive CD8+ T cells from PBMCs.

For the CDR3, the DNA is TGTGCCAGCAGCCCATATAGCGGACGCACAGATACGCAGTATTTT. It yields the protein CASSPYSGRTDTQYF. The rearrangement joins TRBV9 to TRBJ2-3; possible D gene TRBD2, 6 bases. There are 15 residues in the CDR3. The ends were cut back, 4 bases at V and 1 base at J, with 13 bases in the middle. Germline assignment: CDR1 SGDLS and CDR2 YYNGEE.